The source of this TCR beta chain is a study of CD8+ T cells in alopecia areata. Study information: Treated patients were given 5 to 10 mg oral tofacitinib twice daily.

As the sequencing template, cDNA was produced by extracting RNA and reverse transcribing it. Only in-frame clones appear in the TCRdb table, and some are missing; sequencing was by immunoSEQ multiplex PCR. The sample shows 110,000 to 150,000 clones, about 47% of them seen only once. Note on this clone: Its antigen remains unknown.

Findings of the study overall: Researchers reported that TCR sharing among patients proved less clear than in mice, possibly HLA-linked. For lesional scalp, especially alopecia totalis/universalis, clonality was higher than in normal scalp.

In alopecia areata patients, both lesional scalp punch biopsies and peripheral blood were collected. The germline CDR1 and CDR2 sequences are SGHRS and YFSETQ. The CDR3 is 15 residues long. Trimming removed 0 bases from V and 0 bases from J, with 7 bases in between. Sample: CD4+ T cells sorted from blood, taken at week 0. The J gene is TRBJ2-1, the V gene TRBV5-1; D unresolved. This clonotype originated in a human donor with alopecia areata. The CDR3 DNA follows: TGCGCCAGCAGCTTGGAGGCTAGCTCCTACAATGAGCAGTTCTTC. Its protein is CASSLEASSYNEQFF.